The 32 T cell receptor beta chains given below trace back to one sample, sequenced in a study of cytomegalovirus exposure and HLA in healthy donors. The PCR had 60 Vbeta and 13 Jbeta primers. Some clones are missing from TCRdb's copy, which holds only in-frame ones; the method was immunoSEQ multiplex PCR. The sample consists of around 100,000 clones, roughly 75% of them appearing once. The material sequenced was PBMCs. These receptors all come from a man under 40 in good health and CMV-seronegative.

This clone was observed a handful of times. CDR3 loop: CASSSYPPRQGFWELFF. The DNA of the CDR3 is TGTGCCAGCTCATCTTACCCCCCGAGACAGGGGTTCTGGGAGCTGTTTTTT. The chain couples TRBV18 to TRBJ2-2; 8 bases line up with TRBD1. CDR1 and CDR2 (germline): KGHSH, LQKENI. V shed 5 bases, J shed 9 bases, and the junction held 17 bases outside the gene matches. This CDR3 comprises 17 residues.

The rearrangement uses TRBV27 and TRBJ2-7, with 9 bases identical to TRBD2. V lost 3 bases and J lost 2; bases outside the gene matches: 8. This CDR3 region has 16 residues. From germline, CDR1 is MNHEY and CDR2 SMNVEV (reference sequence). The CDR3 loop reads CASSFCGREITYEQYF. The CDR3 DNA reads TGTGCCAGCAGTTTTTGCGGGAGGGAGATCACCTACGAGCAGTACTTC.

The J gene is TRBJ1-1, the V gene TRBV7-6; D possibly corresponds to TRBD1 (6 bases). The CDR3 covers 15 residues. CDR1 is SGHVS, CDR2 FNYEAQ, per germline. V lost 5 bases, J lost 0 bases, and 13 bases lay in between. Here the CDR3 reads CASSHRRDMNTEAFF. CDR3 coding DNA: TGTGCCAGCAGCCATAGACGGGACATGAACACTGAAGCTTTCTTT.

This chain links TRBV19 with TRBJ1-5; TRBD1 might be the D (6 bases). There are 12 residues in the CDR3. Trimming removed 8 bases at V and 5 bases at J, with 10 bases between. Germline lookup yields CDR1 LNHDA and CDR2 SQIVND (reference sequence). CDR3 loop: CASLGQHQPQHF. Written as DNA, the CDR3 is TGTGCCAGTCTGGGACAACATCAGCCCCAGCATTTT.

This chain joins TRBV10-3 and TRBJ2-7, with no clear D. Deletions cut 11 bases from V and 0 bases from J, with 17 bases between. Germline values: CDR1 ENHRY, CDR2 SYGVKD. This CDR3 has 14 amino acids. Here the CDR3 reads CAAMVGTNSYEQYF. CDR3 bases: TGTGCCGCCATGGTAGGCACTAACTCCTACGAGCAGTACTTC.

The chain employs TRBV27 and TRBJ1-1, with 8 bases aligning to TRBD1. This CDR3 spans 14 amino acids. Germline CDR1 is MNHEY and CDR2 is SMNVEV (reference sequence). V dropped 2 bases and J dropped 1; count of bases not matched to a gene: 0. The CDR3 nucleotides are TGTGCCAGCAGTTTACAGGGGGCGAACACTGAAGCTTTCTTT. Protein product: CASSLQGANTEAFF.

This clone was detected only a few times. The J gene is TRBJ1-2, the V gene TRBV13; 10 bases are a match to TRBD1. Germline CDR1 PRHDT, CDR2 FYEKMQ (reference sequence). The CDR3 contains 15 residues. Unmatched junction bases numbered 14, after V lost 7 bases and J lost 9 bases. The CDR3 sequence is CASKVSGTGAGSYTF. CDR3 DNA: TGTGCCAGCAAAGTAAGCGGGACAGGGGCTGGAAGCTACACCTTC.

The gene calls are TRBV5-1 and TRBJ1-2; TRBD1 is a possible D gene (6 bases). Per germline, CDR1 SGHRS and CDR2 YFSETQ. V was trimmed by 0 bases and J by 3 bases, leaving 9 bases between them. This CDR3 contains 14 residues. The CDR3 nucleotides read TGCGCCAGCAGCTTGGACAGGGTAGACTATGGCTACACCTTC. As protein: CASSLDRVDYGYTF.

The gene calls are TRBV9 and TRBJ2-3; 11 bases map to TRBD2. Germline loops: CDR1 SGDLS, CDR2 YYNGEE. The CDR3 has 18 amino acids. After removal of 3 bases from V and 3 bases from J, the junction contained 12 bases not matched to a gene. This CDR3 reads CASSGLAGGPGRTDTQYF. The DNA for the CDR3 is TGTGCCAGCAGCGGGTTAGCGGGGGGGCCGGGTCGAACAGATACGCAGTATTTT. Variable domain in full (rest from reference TRBV9 and TRBJ2-3): DSGVTQTPKHLITATGQRVTLRCSPRSGDLSVYWYQQSLDQGLQFLIQYYNGEERAKGNILERFSAQQFPDLHSELNLSSLELGDSALYFCASSGLAGGPGRTDTQYFGPGTRLTVL.

V gene TRBV19 combines with J gene TRBJ1-5; TRBD1 matches at 11 bases. Germline V gene sequence: CDR1 LNHDA, CDR2 SQIVND (reference sequence). V lost 1 base, J lost 4 bases, and 3 bases stayed unmatched. CDR3 length: 16 residues. The CDR3, as DNA: TGTGCCAGTAGTATAGTCCGGGACAGGGGGAATCAGCCCCAGCATTTT. Protein product: CASSIVRDRGNQPQHF. Together with reference TRBV19 and TRBJ1-5, the CDR3 gives the full variable domain: DGGITQSPKYLFRKEGQNVTLSCEQNLNHDAMYWYRQDPGQGLRLIYYSQIVNDFQKGDIAEGYSVSREKKESFPLTVTSAQKNPTAFYLCASSIVRDRGNQPQHFGDGTRLSIL.

The V call is TRBV5-4, the J call TRBJ2-5; D possibly corresponds to TRBD2 (6 bases). With 1 base removed from V and 0 bases from J, the gap between germline ends came to 13 bases. The CDR3 runs to 16 residues. CDR1 and CDR2 (germline): SGHNT, YYREEE (reference sequence). CDR3 amino acids: CASSLYRGRYQETQYF. CDR3 coding DNA: TGTGCCAGCAGCTTGTACCGGGGGAGATACCAAGAGACCCAGTACTTC.

This chain links TRBV4-3 with TRBJ2-7; D is uncertain. This CDR3 region has 14 residues. V dropped 0 bases and J dropped 1 base, with 7 bases sitting between them. Per the germline V gene, CDR1 is LGHNA and CDR2 is YSLEER. In DNA form, the CDR3 reads TGCGCCAGCAGCCAAGATCCAGTTTCCTACGAGCAGTACTTC. It yields the protein CASSQDPVSYEQYF.

The CDR3 DNA follows: TGCGCCAGCAGCCAACCCTTTCTAGCGGGGGGGAACACCGGGGAGCTGTTTTTT. This gives the protein CASSQPFLAGGNTGELFF. This sequence joins TRBV4-1 and TRBJ2-2; 11 positions agree with TRBD2. Germline lookup yields CDR1 MGHRA and CDR2 YSYEKL. This CDR3 spans 18 amino acids. With 2 bases clipped from V and 1 base from J, the junction kept 6 bases outside the gene matches.

This rearrangement joins TRBV19 to TRBJ1-2, with D perhaps TRBD1 (5 bases). Germline CDR1 and CDR2: LNHDA and SQIVND (reference sequence). The CDR3 covers 13 residues. Trimming removed 6 bases at V and 3 bases at J, with 11 bases between. DNA for the CDR3: TGTGCCAGTAGCCGGACAAGGGACTATGGCTACACCTTC. It specifies CASSRTRDYGYTF.

The genes are TRBV15 and TRBJ1-5; D not certain. Per the germline V gene, CDR1 is LNHNV and CDR2 is YYDKDF (reference sequence). The CDR3 contains 14 residues. V was trimmed by 0 bases and J by 6 bases, leaving 9 bases between them. The chain's CDR3 is CATSRDRGSQPQHF. DNA for the CDR3: TGTGCCACCAGCAGAGATCGAGGGAGTCAGCCCCAGCATTTT.

The chain couples TRBV11-2 to TRBJ2-2, with TRBD1 matching 8 bases. Per germline, CDR1 SGHAT and CDR2 FQNNGV. The CDR3 covers 16 residues. Trimming removed 0 bases from V and 4 bases from J; junction bases left unmatched: 4. In DNA form, the CDR3 reads TGTGCCAGCAGCTTAGATCTCGACAGGGGCACCGGGGAGCTGTTTTTT. Its translation: CASSLDLDRGTGELFF.

The chain couples TRBV7-6 to TRBJ1-5; no definite D call. Trimming pared 0 bases from V and 7 bases from J, leaving 13 bases between. The CDR3 is made up of 15 amino acids. Germline V lookup: CDR1 SGHVS, CDR2 FNYEAQ. The CDR3 DNA sequence: TGTGCCAGCAGCTTAGCGGTTTGGGCGGGACAGCCCCAGCATTTT. Protein product: CASSLAVWAGQPQHF.

The CDR3 region is CAWSVLMGGNTIYF. The CDR3 DNA is TGTGCCTGGAGTGTACTGATGGGCGGAAACACCATATATTTT. V gene TRBV30 combines with J gene TRBJ1-3; no clear D. Trimming shortened V by 0 bases and J by 4 bases, and 10 bases separated the two germline ends. This CDR3 spans 14 amino acids. The germline V gene has CDR1 GTSNPN and CDR2 SVGIG (reference sequence). Full variable domain (outside the CDR3, taken from reference TRBV30 and TRBJ1-3): SQTIHQWPATLVQPVGSPLSLECTVEGTSNPNLYWYRQAAGRGLQLLFYSVGIGQISSEVPQNLSASRPQDRQFILSSKKLLLSDSGFYLCAWSVLMGGNTIYFGEGSWLTVV.

This clone was detected only a few times. V and J are TRBV10-3 and TRBJ1-2, with TRBD1 as a possible D gene (5 bases). Germline V lookup: CDR1 ENHRY, CDR2 SYGVKD. The V gene lost 6 bases and the J gene lost 4 bases, with 18 bases spanning the gap. The CDR3 has 15 amino acids. In DNA, the CDR3 is TGTGCCATCAGCCCGACAGTCCAACCACTCTATGGCTACACCTTC. This codes for CAISPTVQPLYGYTF.

A single count supports this clone. V and J are TRBV2 and TRBJ1-6; 7 bases match TRBD1. V was pared by 8 bases and J by 9 bases, with 10 bases of the junction left unmatched. Germline lookup yields CDR1 SNHLY and CDR2 FYNNEI. The length of the CDR3 is 14 residues. As DNA, the CDR3 is TGTGCCAGCCACTTCACAGGGGTTAGTTCACCCCTCCACTTT. Translation gives CASHFTGVSSPLHF.

The DNA of the CDR3 is TGTGCCAGCAGCTTAACTCTCCAGGGGGCTGGAAACACCATATATTTT. This sequence encodes CASSLTLQGAGNTIYF. The genes are TRBV7-3 and TRBJ1-3, with 7 bases fitting TRBD1. CDR1 and CDR2 (germline): SGHTA, FQGTGA. This CDR3 contains 16 residues. The V gene end was trimmed by 0 bases and the J gene end by 2 bases; junction bases not matched to a gene: 4.

The gene calls are TRBV6-1 and TRBJ1-5, with 9 bases lining up with TRBD1. The CDR3 contains 14 residues. Looked up from germline, CDR1 is MNHNS and CDR2 is SASEGT. The J segment lost 4 bases and the V segment lost 6 bases, leaving 4 bases of the junction unmatched. In DNA, the CDR3 is TGTGCCAGCAGCGCGACAGGGGGAAATCAGCCCCAGCATTTT. Translated: CASSATGGNQPQHF.

The CDR3 region is CASRYGQGAPSYEQYF. The DNA of the CDR3 is TGTGCCAGCAGGTACGGACAGGGGGCACCCTCCTACGAGCAGTACTTC. The chain uses TRBV6-5 and TRBJ2-7, with TRBD1 matching over 11 bases. The V and J ends lost 6 bases and 0 bases, in that order; junction bases with no gene match: 7. The length of the CDR3 is 16 residues. Germline-derived CDR1 and CDR2 are MNHEY and SVGAGI.

In its sample, this clone was seen a few times. The CDR3 reads CASSWRGGTEAFF. Written as DNA, the CDR3 is TGTGCCAGCAGCTGGAGGGGCGGCACTGAAGCTTTCTTT. V usage is TRBV5-6 and J usage is TRBJ1-1; D is perhaps TRBD1 (5 bases). V was shortened by 3 bases and J by 4 bases, with 10 bases between the two germline ends. The CDR3 totals 13 residues. CDR1 is SGHDT and CDR2 is YYEEEE in the germline V gene.

The chain combines TRBV7-9 with TRBJ2-7; TRBD2 matches at 9 bases. This CDR3 comprises 15 residues. Trimming cost V 5 bases and J 3 bases; bases outside gene matches: 8. Germline assignment: CDR1 SEHNR and CDR2 FQNEAQ (reference sequence). The CDR3 reads CASSPRTSAHYEQYF. The CDR3 DNA is TGTGCCAGCAGCCCCAGGACTAGCGCCCACTACGAGCAGTACTTC.

The rearrangement uses TRBV19 and TRBJ2-2, with 8 bases fitting TRBD1. Germline CDR1 is LNHDA and CDR2 is SQIVND (reference sequence). Losses at the gene ends were 5 bases for V and 5 bases for J; bases not matched to a gene: 4. The CDR3 runs 14 residues. As DNA, the CDR3 is TGTGCCAGTAGTGACAGGGGAAATACCGGGGAGCTGTTTTTT. Its translation is CASSDRGNTGELFF.

The chain uses TRBV5-6 and TRBJ1-6; maybe TRBD1 (5 bases). Germline lookup yields CDR1 SGHDT and CDR2 YYEEEE. CDR3 length: 16 residues. Trimming took 2 bases from V and 3 from J, leaving 12 bases between them. The CDR3 spells CASSLGVALYNSPLHF. CDR3 bases: TGTGCCAGCAGCTTAGGGGTGGCCCTCTATAATTCACCCCTCCACTTT.

The V call is TRBV19, the J call TRBJ2-1; 10 bases are a match to TRBD1. The CDR3 loop spans 16 amino acids. Looked up from germline, CDR1 is LNHDA and CDR2 is SQIVND (reference sequence). Germline trimming cut 4 bases from V and 6 bases from J; bases unmatched to any gene: 9. CDR3: CASSTPPGTGVNEQFF. The CDR3 region has the DNA TGTGCCAGTAGTACCCCACCCGGGACAGGGGTCAATGAGCAGTTCTTC.

The chain joins TRBV9 to TRBJ1-6, with 9 bases fitting TRBD1. The V segment lost 4 bases and the J segment 0 bases; nucleotides outside the gene matches: 8. Germline CDR1 reads SGDLS; CDR2 reads YYNGEE. This CDR3 has 18 residues. CDR3 nucleotides: TGTGCCAGCAGCATTGGGACAGGGTCAGCCTCCTATAATTCACCCCTCCACTTT. This translates into CASSIGTGSASYNSPLHF.

Notes on this clone: This specimen includes other DNA sequences encoding the same CDR3. This chain links TRBV6-5 with TRBJ1-1; 8 bases are a match to TRBD1. The CDR3 is 14 amino acids. Trimming took 5 bases from V and 3 from J; bases not matched to a gene: 5. The V gene's germline CDR1 is MNHEY and CDR2 SVGAGI. CDR3 residues: CASSKTGEYTEAFF. Written as DNA, the CDR3 is TGTGCCAGCAGTAAGACAGGGGAGTACACTGAAGCTTTCTTT.

V gene TRBV5-1 combines with J gene TRBJ2-5; D possibly corresponds to TRBD1 (7 bases). The CDR3 length is 15 residues. V was clipped by 4 bases and J by 1 base, with 14 bases between them. CDR1 SGHRS and CDR2 YFSETQ come from the germline V gene. The CDR3 DNA reads TGCGCCAGCAGCCTTAGGGGGGACAGCCAAGAGACCCAGTACTTC. Amino acids: CASSLRGDSQETQYF.

J is TRBJ1-6 and V is TRBV30; tentative D call: TRBD1 (6 bases). The V end lost 3 bases, the J end lost 10 bases, and 16 bases lay between the germline ends. Germline assignment: CDR1 GTSNPN and CDR2 SVGIG (reference sequence). The CDR3 covers 14 residues. CDR3 region: CAWSPSKGGSPLHF. The DNA of the CDR3 is TGTGCCTGGAGCCCATCCAAGGGGGGGTCACCCCTCCACTTT. The whole variable domain, filled in from reference TRBV30 and TRBJ1-6, reads SQTIHQWPATLVQPVGSPLSLECTVEGTSNPNLYWYRQAAGRGLQLLFYSVGIGQISSEVPQNLSASRPQDRQFILSSKKLLLSDSGFYLCAWSPSKGGSPLHFGNGTRLTVT.